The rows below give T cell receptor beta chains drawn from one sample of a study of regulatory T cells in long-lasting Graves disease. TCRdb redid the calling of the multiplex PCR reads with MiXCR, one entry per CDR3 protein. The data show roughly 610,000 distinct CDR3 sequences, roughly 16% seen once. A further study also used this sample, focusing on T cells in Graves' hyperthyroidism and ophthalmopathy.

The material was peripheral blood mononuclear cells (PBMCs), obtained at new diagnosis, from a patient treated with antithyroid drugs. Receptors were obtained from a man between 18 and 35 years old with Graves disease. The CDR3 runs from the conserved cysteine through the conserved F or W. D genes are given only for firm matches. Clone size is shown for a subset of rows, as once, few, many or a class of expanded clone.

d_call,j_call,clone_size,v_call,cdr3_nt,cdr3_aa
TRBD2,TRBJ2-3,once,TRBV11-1,TGTGCCAGCAGCTTGGGGACTAGCGACCGCACAGATACGCAGTATTTT,CASSLGTSDRTDTQYF
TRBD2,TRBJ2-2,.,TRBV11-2,TGTGCCAGCAGCCATGGACTAGCGGGAGCTCGCGGGGAGCTGTTTTTT,CASSHGLAGARGELFF
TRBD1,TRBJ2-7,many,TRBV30,TGTGCCTGGGCCGGGACAGATGACGAGCAGTACTTC,CAWAGTDDEQYF
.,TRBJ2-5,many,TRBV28,TGTGCCAGCAGTTCAATAGAGACCCAGTACTTC,CASSSIETQYF
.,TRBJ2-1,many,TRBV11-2,TGTGCCAGCACCACTCAAGCGAGCTCCTACAATGAGCAGTTCTTC,CASTTQASSYNEQFF
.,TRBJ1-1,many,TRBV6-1,TGTGCCAGCAGCTTAACACCGGGGAGGGAGACGGGAAACACTGAAGCTTTCTTT,CASSLTPGRETGNTEAFF
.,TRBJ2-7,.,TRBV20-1,TGCAGTGCTAGACTAAGGACTCCTACAAAATACGAGCAGTACTTC,CSARLRTPTKYEQYF
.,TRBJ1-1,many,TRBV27,TGTGCCAGCAGTTCGCCGGAGAACACTGAAGCTTTCTTT,CASSSPENTEAFF
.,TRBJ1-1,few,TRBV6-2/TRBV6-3,TGTGCCAGCAGTGTCGGGGGTCGGTACACTGAAGCTTTCTTT,CASSVGGRYTEAFF
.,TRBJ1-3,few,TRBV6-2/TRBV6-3,TGTGCCAGCAGTTACTCGACCCGACTGAACTCTGGAAACACCATATATTTT,CASSYSTRLNSGNTIYF
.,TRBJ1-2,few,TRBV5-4,TGTGCCAGCAGCCCCACGGGGAGTTACTCTGGCTACACCTTC,CASSPTGSYSGYTF
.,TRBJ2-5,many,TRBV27,TGTGCCAGCAGTGTCGACAGATACGAGACCCAGTACTTC,CASSVDRYETQYF
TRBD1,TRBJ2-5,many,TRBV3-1,TGTGCCAGCAGCCCAAACTCCCCGACAGGGCAAGAGACCCAGTACTTC,CASSPNSPTGQETQYF
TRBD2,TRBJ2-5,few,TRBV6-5,TGTGCCAGCAGTTACTCGGGGGTTAGCGGGCCACAAGAGACCCAGTACTTC,CASSYSGVSGPQETQYF
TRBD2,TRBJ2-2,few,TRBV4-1,TGCGCCAGCAGCCTATACTGGCTAGCGGGAGAAAGGGCCGGGGAGCTGTTTTTT,CASSLYWLAGERAGELFF
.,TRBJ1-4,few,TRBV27,TGTGCCAGCAGTTTATTACCTGGACACCCAAATGAAAAACTGTTTTTT,CASSLLPGHPNEKLFF
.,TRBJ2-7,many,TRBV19,TGTGCCAGTGGGAAGGGAAGGTCCCACGAGCAGTACTTC,CASGKGRSHEQYF
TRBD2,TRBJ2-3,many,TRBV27,TGTGCCAGCAGTCAAGGGACTAGCGGGGGATACACAGATACGCAGTATTTT,CASSQGTSGGYTDTQYF
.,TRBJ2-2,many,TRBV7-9,TGTGCCAGCAGCCCGTTGGGTAGCGGTGGCACCGGGGAGCTGTTTTTT,CASSPLGSGGTGELFF
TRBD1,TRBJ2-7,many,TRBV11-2,TGTGCCAGCAGCTTAGGTACAGGGGCAGGAGGATACGAGCAGTACTTC,CASSLGTGAGGYEQYF
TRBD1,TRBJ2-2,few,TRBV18,TGTGCCAGCTCACCACTTACAGGGGGCTCGAACACCGGGGAGCTGTTTTTT,CASSPLTGGSNTGELFF
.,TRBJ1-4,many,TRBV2,TGTGCCAGCAGTGAAGGTGGGGGGCGCATAGATTTT,CASSEGGGRIDF
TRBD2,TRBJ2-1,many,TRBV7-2,TGTGCCAGCAGCTTACCTAGGGCTAGCGGAAACAATGAGCAGTTCTTC,CASSLPRASGNNEQFF
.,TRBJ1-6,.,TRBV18,TGTGCCAGCTCACAGGGCCAGAATAATTCACCCCTCCACTTT,CASSQGQNNSPLHF
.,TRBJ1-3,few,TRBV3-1,TGTGCCAGCAGCCAAGGGGCTTACTCTGGAAACACCATATATTTT,CASSQGAYSGNTIYF